Each of the 6 T cell receptor beta chains below was sequenced from the same sample in a study of patients and donors after allogeneic stem cell transplantation. Via MiXCR, TCRdb re-called the RT-PCR reads, giving one row per CDR3 protein. The sample lists more than 850,000 distinct CDR3 sequences; roughly 18% were seen once. Specimen: blood, either unsorted or a sorted T cell fraction (not recorded which). Every receptor here comes from a human donor who was either an allogeneic HSCT recipient or a stem cell or donor lymphocyte infusion donor (not recorded which). It is not recorded whose cells these are; they may come from a transplant donor.

V gene TRBV6-5 combines with J gene TRBJ2-1, with D hard to call. The CDR3 is made up of 16 amino acids. The germline V and J ends were trimmed by 4 bases and 5 bases, with 18 bases remaining between them. Germline CDR1 MNHEY, CDR2 SVGAGI. The CDR3: CASSSFTVPKDNEQFF. CDR3 DNA: TGTGCCAGCAGTTCGTTTACAGTTCCTAAGGACAATGAGCAGTTCTTC.

A note on this clonotype: A much more abundant neighbour one base away suggests this may be a read error. The chain uses TRBV12-3 or TRBV12-4 and TRBJ1-5, with D unresolved. The CDR3 runs to 14 residues. The CDR3 bases are TGTGCCAGCAGTTTAGGCGACGGGTATCAGTCCCAGCATTTT. It yields the protein CASSLGDGYQSQHF.

The V call is TRBV20-1, the J call TRBJ1-2; unclear D gene. The germline V and J ends were trimmed by 1 base and 1 base, with 7 bases remaining between them. Germline-derived CDR1 and CDR2 are DFQATT and SNEGSKA (reference sequence). The CDR3 consists of 13 residues. The CDR3 spells CSARGKVNYGYTF. The DNA of the CDR3 is TGCAGTGCTAGAGGGAAGGTTAACTATGGCTACACCTTC.

V and J are TRBV21-1 and TRBJ2-7; the D call in the table, TRBD1, was not verified against the DNA. TRBV21-1 is a listed pseudogene. The CDR3 spans 16 residues. CDR3 in amino acids: CASSKEIIQDPHEQYF. The CDR3 coding sequence is TGTGCCAGCAGCAAAGAGATAATCCAGGACCCCCACGAGCAGTACTTC.

This clonotype appeared a few times. The chain joins TRBV30 to TRBJ1-3; D not certain. Trimming cost V 3 bases and J 10 bases, with 10 bases left between them. Germline CDR1 reads GTSNPN; CDR2 reads SVGIG (reference sequence). The CDR3 spans 11 residues. In DNA, the CDR3 is TGTGCCTGGAGGGATCAGCAAACCATATATTTT. Protein: CAWRDQQTIYF.

This clonotype was counted ten times or more. The genes are TRBV12-3 or TRBV12-4 and TRBJ2-1; unclear D gene. V was clipped by 3 bases and J by 1 base, with 10 bases between them. The CDR3 totals 15 residues. The CDR3 DNA reads TGTGCCAGCAGTTTTTGGCAGGTTTCCTACAATGAGCAGTTCTTC. Its protein product is CASSFWQVSYNEQFF.